A single sample is the source of the 10 T cell receptor beta chains below, sequenced in a study of post-analysis software for immune sequencing data. Whole-study findings and limits: Patients had higher frequencies than controls of five or six TRBV segments, including TRBV5-6, TRBV5-1 and TRBV20-1.

Their antigen targets remain unknown. Prepared libraries of TCR beta cDNA carried unique molecular identifiers. TCRdb reanalysed the PCR reads using MiXCR and keeps one entry per CDR3 protein. The profile shows 600,000 to 700,000 distinct CDR3 sequences, roughly three fifths of them singletons. The sample taken for sequencing was blood. The receptors stem from a girl aged 2 to 10 with multiple sclerosis.

A few counts support this clonotype. The chain joins TRBV3-1 to TRBJ2-7; 7 bases are shared with TRBD2. Germline V gene data show CDR1 as LGHDT and CDR2 as YNNKEL (reference sequence). J gave up 3 bases and V 1 base, and 3 bases lay outside the gene matches. The CDR3 covers 14 residues. The CDR3 protein is CASSQAGLGYEQYF. The CDR3 nucleotides are TGTGCCAGCAGCCAAGCTGGACTAGGCTACGAGCAGTACTTC.

This clonotype came up a few times. J is TRBJ2-1 and V is TRBV29-1; a possible D gene is TRBD2 (5 bases). V dropped 4 bases and J dropped 12 bases, with 13 bases sitting between them. The CDR3 runs 11 residues. The germline V gene encodes CDR1 SQVTM and CDR2 ANQGSEA. In nucleotides, the CDR3 is TGCAGCGTTGGCTCGTGGGCGGGGCAGTTCTTC. Translated, it gives CSVGSWAGQFF.

This rearrangement joins TRBV27 to TRBJ2-1, with D hard to call. The ends were cut back, 5 bases at V and 4 bases at J, with 9 bases in the middle. Germline V CDR1 and CDR2: MNHEY, SMNVEV (reference sequence). The CDR3 loop spans 13 amino acids. CDR3 residues: CASSQLGYNEQFF. DNA for the CDR3: TGTGCCAGCAGTCAATTAGGATACAATGAGCAGTTCTTC.

The genes are TRBV5-1 and TRBJ2-2; 13 nucleotides line up with TRBD2. V dropped 5 bases and J dropped 0; count of bases not matched to a gene: 7. This CDR3 contains 18 residues. Looked up from germline, CDR1 is SGHRS and CDR2 is YFSETQ. CDR3 bases: TGCGCCAGCAGTCGTACTAGCGGGGGGGCCTCGAACACCGGGGAGCTGTTTTTT. It translates to CASSRTSGGASNTGELFF.

The gene calls are TRBV20-1 and TRBJ2-7; TRBD1 matches 7 bases. Germline V gives CDR1 DFQATT, CDR2 SNEGSKA (reference sequence). V was pared by 3 bases and J by 4 bases, with 12 bases of the junction left unmatched. CDR3 length equals 15 residues. For the CDR3, the DNA is TGCAGTGCTAGCCTTCCCGGGACAGTCGTATACGAGCAGTACTTC. It yields the protein CSASLPGTVVYEQYF.

This chain links TRBV4-2 with TRBJ2-3; D gene unclear. The CDR3 length is 15 residues. CDR1 and CDR2 from the germline V gene are LGHNA and YNFKEQ. With 0 bases removed from V and 4 bases from J, the gap between germline ends came to 11 bases. The DNA for the CDR3 is TGTGCCAGCAGCCAAGATTTATTATATGCAGATACGCAGTATTTT. This codes for CASSQDLLYADTQYF.

The chain couples TRBV4-1 to TRBJ2-3; TRBD2 aligns across 11 bases. V lost 1 base to trimming and J lost 4 bases; unmatched junction nucleotides: 4. Per germline, CDR1 MGHRA and CDR2 YSYEKL. The CDR3 covers 16 residues. This CDR3 reads CASSQGLAGGSDTQYF. In DNA, the CDR3 is TGCGCCAGCAGCCAAGGGCTAGCGGGAGGATCAGATACGCAGTATTTT.

The V gene is TRBV29-1, the J gene TRBJ2-7; 11 bases line up with TRBD2. Germline V gene lookup returns CDR1 SQVTM and CDR2 ANQGSEA. Trimming at V came to 4 bases and at J to 1 base, leaving 6 bases not matched to a gene. The CDR3 loop spans 15 amino acids. The CDR3 bases are TGCAGCGTTGTTTCGGGGACTAGCGGATCCTACGAGCAGTACTTC. It codes for CSVVSGTSGSYEQYF.

The rearrangement joins TRBV9 to TRBJ2-1, with TRBD1 matching 7 bases. Germline V CDR1 and CDR2: SGDLS, YYNGEE. The junction had 10 bases not matched to a gene; V was cut back by 0 bases and J by 7 bases. The CDR3 contains 16 residues. This CDR3 is CASSVGAGTAINEQFF. In DNA, the CDR3 is TGTGCCAGCAGCGTAGGAGCCGGGACAGCGATTAATGAGCAGTTCTTC. The variable domain in full, completed from reference TRBV9 and TRBJ2-1, reads DSGVTQTPKHLITATGQRVTLRCSPRSGDLSVYWYQQSLDQGLQFLIQYYNGEERAKGNILERFSAQQFPDLHSELNLSSLELGDSALYFCASSVGAGTAINEQFFGPGTRLTVL.

There are many counts of this clonotype. The chain has TRBV5-1 and TRBJ2-7, with no clear D. V lost 0 bases to trimming and J lost 1 base, with 5 bases between them. The CDR3 runs 13 residues. CDR1 is SGHRS, CDR2 YFSETQ, per germline. CDR3 loop: CASSLGRSYEQYF. The CDR3 bases are TGCGCCAGCAGCTTGGGACGGTCCTACGAGCAGTACTTC.